The source of this T cell receptor beta chain is a study of T cells in tumors after PD-1 blockade. Germline CDR1 and CDR2: LNHNV and YYDKDF (reference sequence). The CDR3 has 16 residues. V dropped 0 bases and J dropped 5 bases, with 16 bases sitting between them. Measured with immunoSEQ multiplex PCR; TCRdb has only the in-frame clones, and not every one. The data hold nearly 25,000 clones, with roughly 85% observed a single time. The TCR sequence derives from a human donor with basal cell carcinoma. This chain connects TRBV15 to TRBJ2-5; D is uncertain. The sample was PBMCs, taken after anti-PD-1 treatment. The CDR3 DNA reads as TGTGCCACCAGCAGAGATGGCCCAAGTCGGATGGAGACCCAGTACTTC. The encoded protein is CATSRDGPSRMETQYF.